The TCR beta chain under discussion was sequenced for a study of monozygotic twins with inflammatory bowel disease. UMIs bearing a 6-nucleotide sample barcode were added through template switching. TCRdb reprocessed the 5' RACE reads and reports one entry per CDR3 protein, with no DNA. The sample has roughly 160,000 distinct CDR3 sequences. The CDR3 consists of 13 residues. Germline CDR1 is SGHRS and CDR2 is YFSETQ. This chain connects TRBV5-1 to TRBJ2-7; the TRBD2 assignment by TCRdb is unverifiable without DNA. The material sequenced was blood. The origin of this receptor is a human donor with ulcerative colitis or Crohn's disease, or a healthy co-twin of an affected twin (not recorded which). This CDR3 is CASSTGPSYEQYF.